This TCR beta chain was captured by sequencing in a study of circulating and synovial CD4+ cells in juvenile arthritis. The germline gives CDR1 MDHEN, CDR2 SYDVKM. CDR3 length: 14 amino acids. The V gene lost 7 bases and the J gene lost 2 bases, with 14 bases spanning the gap. Donors were patients with active juvenile idiopathic arthritis. Produced via immunoSEQ multiplex PCR; TCRdb's table is partial and in-frame only. The table lists 30,000 or so clones, 90% to 95% of them singletons, with about 0.68% in the top ten. Sequencing was done on a sample of CD4+ T cells from blood. This chain links TRBV28 with TRBJ2-5, with D possibly matching TRBD2 (7 bases). This TCR derives from a human donor with juvenile idiopathic arthritis. This CDR3 is CASTLGGLQETQYF. The CDR3, as DNA: TGTGCCAGCACTCTGGGGGGGCTACAAGAGACCCAGTACTTC.